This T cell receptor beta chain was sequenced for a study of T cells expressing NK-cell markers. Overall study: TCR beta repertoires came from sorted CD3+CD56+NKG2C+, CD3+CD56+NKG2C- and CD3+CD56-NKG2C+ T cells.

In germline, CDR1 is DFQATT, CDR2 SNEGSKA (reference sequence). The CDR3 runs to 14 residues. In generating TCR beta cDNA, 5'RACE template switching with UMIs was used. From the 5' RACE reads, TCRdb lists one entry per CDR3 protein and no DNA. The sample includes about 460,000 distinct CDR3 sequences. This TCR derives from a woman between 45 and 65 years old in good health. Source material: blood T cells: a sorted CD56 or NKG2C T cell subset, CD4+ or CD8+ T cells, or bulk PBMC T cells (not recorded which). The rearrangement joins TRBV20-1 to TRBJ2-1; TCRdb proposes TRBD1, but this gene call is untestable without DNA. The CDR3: CSAEPRQGKNEQFF.